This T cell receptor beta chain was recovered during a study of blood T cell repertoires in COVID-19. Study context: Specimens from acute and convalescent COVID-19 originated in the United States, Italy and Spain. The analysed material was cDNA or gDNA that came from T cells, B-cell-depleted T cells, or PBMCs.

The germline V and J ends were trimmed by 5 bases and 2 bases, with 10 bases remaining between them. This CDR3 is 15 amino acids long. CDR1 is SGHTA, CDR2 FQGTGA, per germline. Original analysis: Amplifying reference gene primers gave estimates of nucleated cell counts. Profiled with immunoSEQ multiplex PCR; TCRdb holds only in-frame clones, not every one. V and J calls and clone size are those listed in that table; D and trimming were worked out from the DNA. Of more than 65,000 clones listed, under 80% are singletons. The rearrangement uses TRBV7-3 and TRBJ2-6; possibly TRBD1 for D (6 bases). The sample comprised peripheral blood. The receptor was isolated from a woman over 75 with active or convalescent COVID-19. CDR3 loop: CASSITGTGANVLTF. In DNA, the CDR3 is TGTGCCAGCAGCATTACAGGGACTGGGGCCAACGTCCTGACTTTC.